This T cell receptor (beta chain) was retrieved from a study of blood T cell repertoires in COVID-19. Study background: PBMCs, B-cell-depleted T cells, or T cells were the source of the cDNA or gDNA that made up the material.

This clone was detected once. Per the authors' pipeline: Reference gene primer amplification in the assay estimated nucleated cell counts. Measured with immunoSEQ multiplex PCR; TCRdb has only the in-frame clones, and not every one. V, J and clone size derive from that table, while D and trimming were established from the DNA sequence. The sample holds some 300,000 clones, approximately 86% seen once. CDR3 size: 14 residues. Trimming removed 4 bases from V and 4 bases from J; junction bases left unmatched: 3. The germline gives CDR1 SGHRS, CDR2 YFSETQ. This clonotype was obtained from a man aged 65 to 79 with acute or convalescent COVID-19. Material: peripheral blood. The genes are TRBV5-1 and TRBJ2-2; 8 bases are a match to TRBD1. The CDR3 nucleotides read TGCGCCAGCAGCGGGACAGGTACCACCGGGGAGCTGTTTTTT. Protein product: CASSGTGTTGELFF.